This passage covers 3 T cell receptor beta chains from one sample sequenced in a study of immune cell composition in non-small cell lung cancer. Profiling relied on immunoSEQ multiplex PCR, and the TCRdb table lists in-frame clones only, not all of them. The sample lists 13,000 to 15,000 clones; around three quarters were seen once. Material: lung tumor tissue. These receptors were collected from a human donor with non-small cell lung cancer.

This sequence joins TRBV10-3 and TRBJ2-1, with 9 nucleotides matching TRBD2. Trimming at V came to 4 bases and at J to 8 bases, leaving 9 bases not matched to a gene. The CDR3 spans 15 residues. CDR1 ENHRY and CDR2 SYGVKD come from the germline V gene. As DNA, the CDR3 is TGTGCCATCAGTGTTGCGGGGGGGCATGGCGATGAGCAGTTCTTC. It specifies CAISVAGGHGDEQFF.

The rearrangement links TRBV11-2 to TRBJ2-7; possible D gene TRBD1, 6 bases. The V and J ends lost 4 bases and 4 bases respectively, with 11 bases between them. CDR1 SGHAT and CDR2 FQNNGV come from the germline V gene. CDR3 length: 13 residues. CDR3 DNA sequence: TGTGCCAGCAGCTCCGACAGGACGTACGAGCAGTACTTC. The encoded protein is CASSSDRTYEQYF.

The rearrangement joins TRBV14 to TRBJ2-7; TRBD2 matches 11 bases. This CDR3 is 16 amino acids long. V was pared by 2 bases and J by 6 bases, with 9 bases of the junction left unmatched. Germline V gives CDR1 SGHDN, CDR2 FVKESK. CDR3 residues: CASSQRRLAGGSEQYF. The CDR3 DNA follows: TGTGCCAGCAGCCAAAGGAGATTAGCGGGGGGGAGCGAGCAGTACTTC.